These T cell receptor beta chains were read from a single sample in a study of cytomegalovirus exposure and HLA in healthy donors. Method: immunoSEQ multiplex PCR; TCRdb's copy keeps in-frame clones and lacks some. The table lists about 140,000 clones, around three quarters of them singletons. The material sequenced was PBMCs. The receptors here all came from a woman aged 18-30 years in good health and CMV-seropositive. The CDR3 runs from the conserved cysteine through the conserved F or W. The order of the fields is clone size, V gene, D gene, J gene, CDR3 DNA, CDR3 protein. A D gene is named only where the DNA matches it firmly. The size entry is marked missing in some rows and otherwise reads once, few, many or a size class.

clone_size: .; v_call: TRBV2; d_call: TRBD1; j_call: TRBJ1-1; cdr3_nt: TGTGTGGGACAGGGGAATATGAACACTGAAGCTTTCTTT; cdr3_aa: CVGQGNMNTEAFF
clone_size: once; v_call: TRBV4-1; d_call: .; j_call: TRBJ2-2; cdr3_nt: TGCGCCAGCAGCCACGGGCAGGGGAACACCGGGGAGCTGTTTTTT; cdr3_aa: CASSHGQGNTGELFF
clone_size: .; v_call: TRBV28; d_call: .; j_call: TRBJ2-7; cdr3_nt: TGTGCCAGCACCCTGGACATTTCTACCTACGAGCAGTACTTC; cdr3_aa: CASTLDISTYEQYF
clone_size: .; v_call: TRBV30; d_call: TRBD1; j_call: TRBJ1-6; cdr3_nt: TGTGCCTGGCGGGACAGGAGAATTGGCTCCTATAATTCACCCCTCCACTTT; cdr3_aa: CAWRDRRIGSYNSPLHF
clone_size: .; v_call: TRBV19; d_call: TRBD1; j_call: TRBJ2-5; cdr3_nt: TGTGCCAGTAGTACCGGGACAGGGACCGGGGAGACCCAGTACTTC; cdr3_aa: CASSTGTGTGETQYF
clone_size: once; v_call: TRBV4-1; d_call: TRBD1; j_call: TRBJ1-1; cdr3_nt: TGCGCCAGCAGCACACGCGCCGGGACAGGGGTCGGGCGCACTGAAGCTTTCTTT; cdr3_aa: CASSTRAGTGVGRTEAFF
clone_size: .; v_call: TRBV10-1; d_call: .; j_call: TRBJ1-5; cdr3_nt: TGCGCCAGCAGCTTAGACAGCCCGGAACCTTATAGCAATCAGCCCCAGCATTTT; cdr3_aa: CASSLDSPEPYSNQPQHF
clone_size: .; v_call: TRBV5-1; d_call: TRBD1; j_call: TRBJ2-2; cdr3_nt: TGCGCCAGCAGCTTCGGGACAGGGGGCTCCGGGGAGCTGTTTTTT; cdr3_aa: CASSFGTGGSGELFF
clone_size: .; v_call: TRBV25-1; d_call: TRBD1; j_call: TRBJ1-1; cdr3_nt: TGTGCCAGCAGTGAGTCTATAGGGGGCTCTGGGAACACTGAAGCTTTCTTT; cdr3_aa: CASSESIGGSGNTEAFF
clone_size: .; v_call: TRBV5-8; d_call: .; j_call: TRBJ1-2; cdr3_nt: TGTGCCAGCAGCTCCAGGTTGTTCTACGGCTACACCTTC; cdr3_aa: CASSSRLFYGYTF
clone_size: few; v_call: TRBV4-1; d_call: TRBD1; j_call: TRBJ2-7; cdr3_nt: TGCGCCAGCAGCCAAGTAAATAACAGGGGCTACGAGCAGTACTTC; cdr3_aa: CASSQVNNRGYEQYF
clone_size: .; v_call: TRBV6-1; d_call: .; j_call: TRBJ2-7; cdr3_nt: TGTGCCAGCAGTTCCCAGGGGGGCTACGAGCAGTACTTC; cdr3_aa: CASSSQGGYEQYF
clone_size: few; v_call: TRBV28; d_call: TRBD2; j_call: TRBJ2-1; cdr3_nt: TGTGCCAGCAGACCGGGACTAGCCTCCGTTGAGCAGTTCTTC; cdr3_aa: CASRPGLASVEQFF
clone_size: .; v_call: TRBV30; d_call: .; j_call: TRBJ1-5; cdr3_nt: TGTGCCTGGAGTGTAGGGGCAGCTAGCAATCAGCCCCAGCATTTT; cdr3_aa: CAWSVGAASNQPQHF
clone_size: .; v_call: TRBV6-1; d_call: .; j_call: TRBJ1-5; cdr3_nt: TGTGCCAGCAGTGAAAGGGGGACACTAACTAGCAATCAGCCCCAGCATTTT; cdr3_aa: CASSERGTLTSNQPQHF
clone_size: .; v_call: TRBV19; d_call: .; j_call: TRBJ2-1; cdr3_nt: TGTGCCAGTAGTACGGGGACAAGGGGACACAATGAGCAGTTCTTC; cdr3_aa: CASSTGTRGHNEQFF
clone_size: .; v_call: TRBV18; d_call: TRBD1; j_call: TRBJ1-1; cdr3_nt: TGTGCCAGCTCGCCGGGACAGCCCAACACTGAAGCTTTCTTT; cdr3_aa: CASSPGQPNTEAFF
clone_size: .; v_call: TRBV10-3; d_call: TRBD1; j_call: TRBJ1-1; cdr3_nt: TGTGCCATCAGGGACCTGACAGGGGACAACACTGAAGCTTTCTTT; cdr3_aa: CAIRDLTGDNTEAFF
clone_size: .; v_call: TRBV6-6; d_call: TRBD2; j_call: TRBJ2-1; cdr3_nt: TGTGCCAGCAGTTCCCTAGCGGGGGGTACTTACAATGAGCAGTTCTTC; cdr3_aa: CASSSLAGGTYNEQFF
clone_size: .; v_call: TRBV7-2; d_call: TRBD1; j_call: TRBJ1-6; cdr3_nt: TGTGCCAGCAGCAGCCCGACAGGGGGGCCGAGGTCACCCCTCCACTTT; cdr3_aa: CASSSPTGGPRSPLHF
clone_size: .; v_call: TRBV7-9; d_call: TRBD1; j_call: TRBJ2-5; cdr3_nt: TGTGCCAGCAGCTTAATTGGGACAGGGCGGTGGCGGTGGGAGACCCAGTACTTC; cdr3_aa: CASSLIGTGRWRWETQYF
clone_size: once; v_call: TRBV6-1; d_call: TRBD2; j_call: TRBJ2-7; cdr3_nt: TGTGCCAGCTGTTCTGTGGGGGGGTACGAGCAGTACTTC; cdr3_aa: CASCSVGGYEQYF
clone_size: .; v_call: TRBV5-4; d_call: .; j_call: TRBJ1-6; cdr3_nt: TGTGCCAGCAGCCGGATGGGCTCGGGGAGTAGGAGTTCACCCCTCCACTTT; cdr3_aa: CASSRMGSGSRSSPLHF
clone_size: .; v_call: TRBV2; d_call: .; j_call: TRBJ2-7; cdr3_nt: TGTGCCAGCAGGACCGGGGTAGTTTCCTACGAGCAGTACTTC; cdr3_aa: CASRTGVVSYEQYF
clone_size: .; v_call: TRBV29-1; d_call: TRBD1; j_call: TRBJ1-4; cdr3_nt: TGCAGCGCCGGAGACAGGGTGGGCGAAAAACTGTTTTTT; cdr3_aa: CSAGDRVGEKLFF
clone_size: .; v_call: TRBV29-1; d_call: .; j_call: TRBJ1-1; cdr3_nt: TGCAGCGTTGAGACACAGTTGAACACTGAAGCTTTCTTT; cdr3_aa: CSVETQLNTEAFF
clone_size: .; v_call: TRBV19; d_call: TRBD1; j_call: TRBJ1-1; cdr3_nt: TGTGCCAGTACTGCTGGTACAGGGGGCTGGTCTGAAGCTTTCTTT; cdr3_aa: CASTAGTGGWSEAFF
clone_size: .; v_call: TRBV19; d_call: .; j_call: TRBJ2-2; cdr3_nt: TGTGCCAGTATTAGTTCTAACACCGGGGAGCTGTTTTTT; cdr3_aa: CASISSNTGELFF
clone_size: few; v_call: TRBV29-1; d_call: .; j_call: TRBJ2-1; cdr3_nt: TGCAGCGTTGCTACAGGGGGGGACTACAATGAGCAGTTCTTC; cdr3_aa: CSVATGGDYNEQFF
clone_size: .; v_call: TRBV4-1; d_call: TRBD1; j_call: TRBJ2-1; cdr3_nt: TGCGCCAGCAGCCAAGATCGTCCAGGGGGCATAAATGAGCAGTTCTTC; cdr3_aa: CASSQDRPGGINEQFF
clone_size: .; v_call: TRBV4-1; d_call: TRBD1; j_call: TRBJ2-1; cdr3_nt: TGCGCCAGCAGCCAAGCGACAGGGCCAGAGCAGTTCTTC; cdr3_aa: CASSQATGPEQFF
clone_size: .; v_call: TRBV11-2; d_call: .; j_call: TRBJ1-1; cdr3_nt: TGTGCCAGCAGCTTGCGAAGGAGGGAAGAGGGAAGAGGCACTGAAGCTTTCTTT; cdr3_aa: CASSLRRREEGRGTEAFF
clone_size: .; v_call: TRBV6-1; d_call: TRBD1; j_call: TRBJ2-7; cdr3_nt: TGTGCCAGCAGCCCGATTGGAACAGGGGGCTACGAGCAGTACTTC; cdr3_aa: CASSPIGTGGYEQYF
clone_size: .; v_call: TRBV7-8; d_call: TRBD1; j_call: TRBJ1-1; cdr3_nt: TGTGCCACTTCCGGGACAGGGGGCGTTTTCAACACTGAAGCTTTCTTT; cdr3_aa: CATSGTGGVFNTEAFF
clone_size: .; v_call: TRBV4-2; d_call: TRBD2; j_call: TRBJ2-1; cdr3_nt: TGTGCCAGCAGCCAGGACAGACTAGCGGGGGGGCTCAATGAGCAGTTCTTC; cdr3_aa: CASSQDRLAGGLNEQFF
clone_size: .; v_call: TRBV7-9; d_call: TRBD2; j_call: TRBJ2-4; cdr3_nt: TGTGCCAGCAGCTTCTCCGGGACTAGCGGCGACCTAGCCAAAAACATTCAGTACTTC; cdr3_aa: CASSFSGTSGDLAKNIQYF
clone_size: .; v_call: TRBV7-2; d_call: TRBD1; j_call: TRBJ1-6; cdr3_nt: TGTGCCAGCAGCCGACGACAGGGGGCGTCCAAAAATTCACCCCTCCACTTT; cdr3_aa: CASSRRQGASKNSPLHF
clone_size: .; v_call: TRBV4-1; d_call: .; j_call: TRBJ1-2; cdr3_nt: TGCGCCAGCAGCCTAGGGGTTGGCTATGGCTACACCTTC; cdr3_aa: CASSLGVGYGYTF
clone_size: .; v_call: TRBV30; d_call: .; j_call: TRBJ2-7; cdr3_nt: TGTGCCTGGAGTGTAACCCACCTAAGCGAGCAGTACTTC; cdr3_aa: CAWSVTHLSEQYF
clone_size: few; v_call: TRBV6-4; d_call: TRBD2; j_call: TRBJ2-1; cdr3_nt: TGTGCCAGCAGTGAGGGGAAGGGCGGGGGGGCCGATGAGCAGTTCTTC; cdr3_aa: CASSEGKGGGADEQFF
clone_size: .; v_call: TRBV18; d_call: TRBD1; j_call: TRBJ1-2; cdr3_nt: TGTGCCAGCTCACCCCGAATTCGGGACAGGTCCTCTGGCTATGGCTACACCTTC; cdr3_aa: CASSPRIRDRSSGYGYTF
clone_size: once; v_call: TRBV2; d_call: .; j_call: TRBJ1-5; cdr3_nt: TGTGCCAGCAGTCCAGGGTCACGCAATCAGCCCCAGCATTTT; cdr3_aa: CASSPGSRNQPQHF
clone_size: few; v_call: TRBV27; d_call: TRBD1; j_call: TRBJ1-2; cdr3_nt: TGTGCCAGCAGCCGACAGGGTAACTATGGCTACACCTTC; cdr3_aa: CASSRQGNYGYTF
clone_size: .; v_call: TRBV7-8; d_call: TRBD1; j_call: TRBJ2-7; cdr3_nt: TGTGCCAGCAGCCTGGGACAGGTCTACGAGCAGTACTTC; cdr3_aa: CASSLGQVYEQYF
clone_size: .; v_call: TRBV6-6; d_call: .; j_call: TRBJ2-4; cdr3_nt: TGTGCCAGCAGGCCGGCGGCACTAGCCAAAAACATTCAGTACTTC; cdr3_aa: CASRPAALAKNIQYF
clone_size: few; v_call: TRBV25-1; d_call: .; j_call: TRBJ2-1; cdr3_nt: TGTGCCAGCAGTGACATTAAATCACAGGATGAGCAGTTCTTC; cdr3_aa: CASSDIKSQDEQFF
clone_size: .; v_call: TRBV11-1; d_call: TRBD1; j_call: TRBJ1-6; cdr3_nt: TGTGCCAGCAGCACTCGGACAGGGCCCTCCTATAATTCACCCCTCCACTTT; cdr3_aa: CASSTRTGPSYNSPLHF
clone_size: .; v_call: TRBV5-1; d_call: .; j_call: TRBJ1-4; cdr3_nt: TGCGCCAGCAGCACCGGGAGCTCAACTAATGAAAAACTGTTTTTT; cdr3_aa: CASSTGSSTNEKLFF
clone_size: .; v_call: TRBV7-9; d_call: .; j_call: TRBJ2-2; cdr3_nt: TGTGCCAGCAAGGGGCGAGAAATCAGCACCGGGGAGCTGTTTTTT; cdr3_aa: CASKGREISTGELFF
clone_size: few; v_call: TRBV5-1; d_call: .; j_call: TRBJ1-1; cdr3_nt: TGCGCCAGCAGCGCAGCCGCGGCTGAAGCTTTCTTT; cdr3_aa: CASSAAAAEAFF
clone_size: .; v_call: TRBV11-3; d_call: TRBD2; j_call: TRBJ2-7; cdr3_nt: TGTGCCAGCAGCCCCCCGGGGGGAAGAGAGCAGTACTTC; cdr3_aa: CASSPPGGREQYF